This T cell receptor beta chain was recorded in a study of Graves' ophthalmopathy and Graves' hyperthyroidism. Trimming took off 7 bases at V and 2 bases at J, with 14 bases between the two ends. The CDR3 extends over 14 amino acids. Germline CDR1 SEHNR, CDR2 FQNEAQ (reference sequence). This clonotype was recorded at least ten times. Where ophthalmopathy was present, donors had moderate-to-severe activity, CAS ≥3, NOSPECS ≥4 and duration under 3 months. The study amplified TCR beta CDR3 regions using RNA transcripts. The first-round RT-PCR employed HTBI primers together with the Qiagen OneStep RT-PCR kit. A multiplex PCR was then performed as the second round. TCRdb processed the multiplex PCR reads anew with MiXCR; each CDR3 protein has one entry. The sample has 300,000 to 350,000 distinct CDR3 sequences, about a sixth seen once.

Sequencing was performed on peripheral blood. This receptor was identified in an adult man with Graves' ophthalmopathy. The chain is built from TRBV7-9 and TRBJ2-5; D is perhaps TRBD2 (5 bases). The CDR3 here is CASTPSGRQETQYF. CDR3 DNA sequence: TGTGCCAGCACCCCATCGGGGAGACAAGAGACCCAGTACTTC. The whole variable domain, filled in from reference TRBV7-9 and TRBJ2-5, reads DTGVSQNPRHKITKRGQNVTFRCDPISEHNRLYWYRQTLGQGPEFLTYFQNEAQLEKSRLLSDRFSAERPKGSFSTLEIQRTEQGDSAMYLCASTPSGRQETQYFGPGTRLLVL.